Each of the 9 T cell receptor beta chains below was sequenced from the same sample in a study of T-cell reconstitution after alpha-beta-depleted transplantation in children listed by TCRdb under 2016. To prepare the library, PCR was applied. TCRdb records Illumina HiSeq 2500 as the sequencer. TCR libraries were prepared with molecular barcoding, using unique molecular identifiers to normalize TCRbeta repertoire quantification. TCRdb reran the public reads through fastp at Q25 and MiXCR, keeping productive beta chains. Each record represents a unique CDR3 protein, reported with the most common genes and DNA among its rows. The sample data list 200,000 to 300,000 distinct CDR3 sequences, and roughly 26% of these were observed just once. The ten largest clones take up roughly 2.7% of the sample. Read against the paper, the sample's treatment or condition label means: allogeneic hematopoietic cell transplantation with graft depleted of TCRalphabeta T cells and CD19 B cells.

Specimen: PBMCs, collected before TCRalphabeta/CD19-depleted stem cell transplant. The origin of the receptors is a girl aged 2 to 9 with Fanconi anemia, due to receive a stem cell transplant.

The rearrangement uses TRBV6-5 and TRBJ1-1, with TRBD1 matching over 8 bases. After removal of 2 bases from V and 4 bases from J, the junction contained 12 bases not matched to a gene. This CDR3 spans 17 amino acids. Germline CDR1 reads MNHEY; CDR2 reads SVGAGI. The CDR3 DNA reads TGTGCCAGCAGTTACCTCCTTCTCGACAGGGGCCCCACTGAAGCTTTCTTT. Protein: CASSYLLLDRGPTEAFF.

In this sample, this clonotype turned up many times. The rearrangement joins TRBV29-1 to TRBJ1-2, with a tentative D call TRBD1 (6 bases). Germline CDR1 is SQVTM and CDR2 is ANQGSEA. V dropped 7 bases and J dropped 7 bases, with 22 bases sitting between them. The CDR3 has 14 amino acids. The CDR3 here is CSDYVWGGPGGYTF. The CDR3 coding sequence is TGCAGCGACTATGTATGGGGGGGCCCCGGTGGCTACACCTTC.

This clonotype was observed a handful of times. The chain combines TRBV7-9 with TRBJ1-6; D is ambiguous. Germline loops: CDR1 SEHNR, CDR2 FQNEAQ (reference sequence). The ends were cut back, 1 base at V and 8 bases at J, with 3 bases in the middle. This CDR3 comprises 12 residues. The CDR3 coding sequence is TGTGCCAGCAGCTTAGAGTATTCACCCCTCCACTTT. As protein: CASSLEYSPLHF.

This clonotype came up many times. The chain uses TRBV12-3 or TRBV12-4 and TRBJ2-7; D gene unclear. The V end was cut by 8 bases, the J end by 1 base, with 3 bases between. The CDR3 totals 10 residues. The CDR3 loop reads CASGSYEQYF. CDR3 DNA sequence: TGTGCCAGCGGGTCCTACGAGCAGTACTTC.

The rearrangement joins TRBV29-1 to TRBJ2-7; 10 bases line up with TRBD1. Germline assignment: CDR1 SQVTM and CDR2 ANQGSEA. The CDR3 totals 14 residues. The V segment lost 7 bases and the J segment 4 bases; nucleotides outside the gene matches: 10. In nucleotides, the CDR3 is TGCAGCGCCAGAGACAGGGGGCGCGAATACGAGCAGTACTTC. Protein sequence: CSARDRGREYEQYF.

This clonotype was detected many times. The rearrangement joins TRBV7-3 to TRBJ2-7; 9 bases match TRBD1. CDR1 and CDR2 (germline): SGHTA, FQGTGA. V trimming: 8 bases; J trimming: 5 bases; junction bases outside the gene matches: 10. This CDR3 is 14 amino acids long. For the CDR3, the DNA is TGTGCCAGCTCCAGGGACAGGGATTCGGACGAGCAGTACTTC. It codes for CASSRDRDSDEQYF. The variable domain in full, with the rest retrieved from reference TRBV7-3 and TRBJ2-7, is GAGVSQTPSNKVTEKGKYVELRCDPISGHTALYWYRQSLGQGPEFLIYFQGTGAADDSGLPNDRFFAVRPEGSVSTLKIQRTERGDSAVYLCASSRDRDSDEQYFGPGTRLTVT.

This chain connects TRBV29-1 to TRBJ2-1; D unresolved. This CDR3 has 10 residues. Trimming removed 6 bases at V and 5 bases at J, with 5 bases between. From germline, CDR1 is SQVTM and CDR2 ANQGSEA. The DNA of the CDR3 is TGCAGCGTCAGCGACAATGAGCAGTTCTTC. Translated: CSVSDNEQFF.

The chain combines TRBV20-1 with TRBJ2-7, with unresolved D. V was clipped by 0 bases and J by 0 bases, with 9 bases between them. Germline V gives CDR1 DFQATT, CDR2 SNEGSKA (reference sequence). The CDR3 is 14 amino acids. The CDR3 region is CSAREVAYSYEQYF. CDR3 DNA sequence: TGCAGTGCTAGAGAGGTCGCTTACTCCTACGAGCAGTACTTC.

This clonotype came up many times. The CDR3 spells CSVHVDTTSEDGYTF. CDR3 nucleotide sequence: TGCAGCGTTCATGTTGACACCACGAGTGAAGATGGCTACACCTTC. The V call is TRBV29-1, the J call TRBJ1-2; no reliable D call. This CDR3 comprises 15 residues. V dropped 5 bases and J dropped 6 bases, with 22 bases sitting between them. The germline CDR1 and CDR2 sequences are SQVTM and ANQGSEA. The entire variable domain, with the rest obtained from reference TRBV29-1 and TRBJ1-2, is as follows: SAVISQKPSRDICQRGTSLTIQCQVDSQVTMMFWYRQQPGQSLTLIATANQGSEATYESGFVIDKFPISRPNLTFSTLTVSNMSPEDSSIYLCSVHVDTTSEDGYTFGSGTRLTVV.